The 20 T cell receptor beta chains below come from one sample, sequenced in a study of post-analysis software for immune sequencing data. Study-wide points: Compared with controls, patients had more of about 5 TRBV segments, including TRBV5-6, TRBV5-1 and TRBV20-1.

Prepared TCR beta cDNA libraries contained unique molecular identifiers. TCRdb re-analysed the PCR reads in MiXCR, keeping a single row per CDR3 protein. The sample contains 650,000 to 850,000 distinct CDR3 sequences, more than 45% of which appear only once. These receptors have no identified antigens. Sequencing was carried out using blood. Receptor source: a girl between 5 and 17 years old with multiple sclerosis.

The chain combines TRBV20-1 with TRBJ1-2; the match to TRBD1 covers 10 bases. J gave up 4 bases and V 2 bases, and 4 bases lay outside the gene matches. This CDR3 contains 14 residues. CDR1 and CDR2 (germline): DFQATT, SNEGSKA (reference sequence). The CDR3 sequence: CSARQTGGFYGYTF. The CDR3 bases are TGCAGTGCTAGACAGACAGGGGGCTTCTATGGCTACACCTTC.

This clonotype was observed a handful of times. The V call is TRBV29-1, the J call TRBJ1-1, with D tentatively TRBD1 (6 bases). The CDR3 is made up of 16 amino acids. V lost 5 bases, J lost 0 bases, and 19 bases lay in between. The V gene's germline CDR1 is SQVTM and CDR2 ANQGSEA. CDR3 loop: CSVSKTGLTMNTEAFF. The CDR3, as DNA: TGCAGCGTTTCCAAGACAGGACTTACAATGAACACTGAAGCTTTCTTT.

This clonotype was observed a few times. The genes are TRBV11-3 and TRBJ1-1; D is unclear. This CDR3 spans 15 amino acids. V lost 5 bases and J 3 bases, leaving 16 bases between the germline ends. Germline CDR1 SGHNT, CDR2 YENEEA. The CDR3 nucleotides are TGTGCCAGCAGCCACGGGCTGGCTGGGGACACTGAAGCTTTCTTT. Protein product: CASSHGLAGDTEAFF. Looking up the rest from reference TRBV11-3 and TRBJ1-1 gives the full variable domain: EAGVVQSPRYKIIEKKQPVAFWCNPISGHNTLYWYLQNLGQGPELLIRYENEEAVDDSQLPKDRFSAERLKGVDSTLKIQPAELGDSAVYLCASSHGLAGDTEAFFGQGTRLTVV.

The V and J genes are TRBV11-3 and TRBJ2-1; 12 bases map to TRBD2. This CDR3 contains 17 residues. V dropped 5 bases and J dropped 6; count of bases not matched to a gene: 11. Per germline, CDR1 SGHNT and CDR2 YENEEA. This CDR3 reads CASSLPGLAGGFNEQFF. CDR3 sequence (DNA): TGTGCCAGCAGCCTCCCGGGACTAGCGGGTGGGTTCAATGAGCAGTTCTTC.

This rearrangement joins TRBV15 to TRBJ2-3; no definite D call. V was shortened by 1 base and J by 1 base, with 9 bases between the two germline ends. CDR3 length equals 15 residues. Germline values: CDR1 LNHNV, CDR2 YYDKDF (reference sequence). CDR3 nucleotides: TGTGCCACCAGCAGAGCCCCGGACGGCACAGATACGCAGTATTTT. It encodes CATSRAPDGTDTQYF.

The CDR3 bases are TGCGCCAGCAGCCGCTGGACAGGGGAAGGCATTCAGTACTTC. It encodes CASSRWTGEGIQYF. The chain joins TRBV5-1 to TRBJ2-4, with 9 bases fitting TRBD1. The CDR3 is 14 residues long. Looked up from germline, CDR1 is SGHRS and CDR2 is YFSETQ. With 4 bases clipped from V and 9 bases from J, the junction kept 8 bases outside the gene matches.

The chain combines TRBV15 with TRBJ1-4; the D is unclear. The CDR3 extends over 14 amino acids. The V gene's germline CDR1 is LNHNV and CDR2 YYDKDF (reference sequence). V was shortened by 1 base and J by 2 bases, with 5 bases between the two germline ends. CDR3 coding DNA: TGTGCCACCAGCAGAGCCGGGACTAATGAAAAACTGTTTTTT. Amino acids: CATSRAGTNEKLFF.

This clonotype has just a few counts. V usage is TRBV20-1 and J usage is TRBJ2-1; D is unresolved. The V end was cut by 3 bases, the J end by 6 bases, with 15 bases between. Germline lookup yields CDR1 DFQATT and CDR2 SNEGSKA (reference sequence). The CDR3 spans 14 residues. This CDR3 reads CSARRPRSRNEQFF. CDR3 coding DNA: TGCAGTGCTAGGAGGCCTAGGTCCCGCAATGAGCAGTTCTTC.

The V call is TRBV27, the J call TRBJ2-7; 8 bases fit TRBD1. Germline V gene lookup returns CDR1 MNHEY and CDR2 SMNVEV (reference sequence). This CDR3 has 13 residues. J was trimmed by 2 bases and V by 5 bases; bases with no gene match: 2. This CDR3 reads CASSAGQAYEQYF. The CDR3 DNA is TGTGCCAGCAGTGCGGGACAGGCCTACGAGCAGTACTTC.

This chain connects TRBV7-2 to TRBJ1-2; D unclear. The CDR3 sequence is 16 residues long. V was shortened by 3 bases and J by 8 bases, with 22 bases between the two germline ends. The V gene's germline CDR1 is SGHTA and CDR2 FQGNSA. Written as DNA, the CDR3 is TGTGCCAGCAGCTTTAGTAGGAGCCGGAGCCCGGTGGGCTACACCTTC. Protein product: CASSFSRSRSPVGYTF. The variable domain in full, with the rest retrieved from reference TRBV7-2 and TRBJ1-2, is GAGVSQSPSNKVTEKGKDVELRCDPISGHTALYWYRQSLGQGLEFLIYFQGNSAPDKSGLPSDRFSAERTGGSVSTLTIQRTQQEDSAVYLCASSFSRSRSPVGYTFGSGTRLTVV.

CDR3 sequence (DNA): TGCAGTGCTAGAGGGGAAGGACGGGAGGGGAATTACGAGCAGTACTTC. Translated, it gives CSARGEGREGNYEQYF. The V gene is TRBV20-1, the J gene TRBJ2-7, with 8 positions matching TRBD2. Germline V lookup: CDR1 DFQATT, CDR2 SNEGSKA (reference sequence). The CDR3 runs to 16 residues. Germline trimming cut 1 base from V and 4 bases from J; bases unmatched to any gene: 12.

The CDR3 DNA sequence: TGTGCCAGTAGTATAGGGGGAAGCAATCAGCCCCAGCATTTT. Encoded protein: CASSIGGSNQPQHF. The J gene is TRBJ1-5, the V gene TRBV19; D uncertain. From germline, CDR1 is LNHDA and CDR2 SQIVND (reference sequence). The CDR3 is 14 amino acids. V was trimmed by 1 base and J by 1 base, leaving 5 bases between them.

The CDR3 DNA follows: TGTGCCAGCAGCATCAAGGGTTCCAATGAGCAGTTCTTC. This codes for CASSIKGSNEQFF. The chain couples TRBV6-2 or TRBV6-3 to TRBJ2-1; D gene uncertain. The CDR3 contains 13 residues. In germline, CDR1 is MNHEY, CDR2 SVGEGT. V lost 6 bases, J lost 6 bases, and 12 bases lay in between.

The chain joins TRBV5-4 to TRBJ1-5; no clear D gene. This CDR3 is built from 16 residues. Between the trimmed V and J ends, which lost 0 bases and 0 bases, there was a span of 10 bases. CDR1 and CDR2 from the germline V gene are SGHNT and YYREEE (reference sequence). The CDR3 is CASSLGGGNSNQPQHF. The CDR3 DNA is TGTGCCAGCAGCTTGGGAGGCGGAAATAGCAATCAGCCCCAGCATTTT.

There are a few counts of this clonotype. The J gene is TRBJ2-3, the V gene TRBV20-1; D ambiguous. Trimming shortened V by 3 bases and J by 3 bases, and 7 bases separated the two germline ends. The CDR3 extends over 12 amino acids. The germline CDR1 and CDR2 sequences are DFQATT and SNEGSKA (reference sequence). This CDR3 is CSARPTTDTQYF. The DNA for the CDR3 is TGCAGTGCTAGGCCGACTACAGATACGCAGTATTTT.

A few counts support this clonotype. The chain has TRBV5-6 and TRBJ2-7; D may be TRBD1 (5 bases). In germline, CDR1 is SGHDT, CDR2 YYEEEE. This CDR3 is 14 amino acids long. V gave up 6 bases and J gave up 4 bases, with 17 bases separating them. CDR3 nucleotides: TGTGCCAGCACCCTGCAGGGCCGAATTTACGAGCAGTACTTC. Protein sequence: CASTLQGRIYEQYF.

This clonotype was observed a single time. The chain carries TRBV6-5 and TRBJ2-4; no definite D call. The J call may be incorrect, as the DNA end agrees better with TRBJ2-7. This CDR3 is built from 14 residues. The germline V gene encodes CDR1 MNHEY and CDR2 SVGAGI. The CDR3, as DNA: TGTGCCAGCAGTTACAGTCATCCCTCCTACGAGCAGTACTTC. It yields the protein CASSYSHPSYEQYF.

The chain recombines TRBV28 with TRBJ2-3, with a tentative D call TRBD1 (6 bases). CDR3 size: 15 residues. CDR1 is MDHEN and CDR2 is SYDVKM in the germline V gene. Trimming took 5 bases from V and 0 from J, leaving 12 bases between them. The chain's CDR3 is CASSPGQMSTDTQYF. Written as DNA, the CDR3 is TGTGCCAGCAGTCCTGGACAGATGAGCACAGATACGCAGTATTTT.

In its sample, this clonotype was seen a few times. V and J are TRBV4-3 and TRBJ1-1; no definite D call. The V end was cut by 6 bases, the J end by 3 bases, with 11 bases between. In germline, CDR1 is LGHNA, CDR2 YSLEER. The CDR3 has 13 residues. CDR3 nucleotide sequence: TGCGCCAGCAGTAGGACCCGGGACACTGAAGCTTTCTTT. It codes for CASSRTRDTEAFF.

This clonotype has only one observation. This chain uses TRBV11-1 with TRBJ2-1, with a possible D match to TRBD1 (6 bases). This CDR3 spans 15 amino acids. V shed 0 bases and J shed 2 bases, with 8 bases lying between them. Germline V gene sequence: CDR1 SGHAT, CDR2 FQDESV (reference sequence). CDR3 coding DNA: TGTGCCAGCAGCTTAGCACAGGGCGCCTACAATGAGCAGTTCTTC. Translated: CASSLAQGAYNEQFF.